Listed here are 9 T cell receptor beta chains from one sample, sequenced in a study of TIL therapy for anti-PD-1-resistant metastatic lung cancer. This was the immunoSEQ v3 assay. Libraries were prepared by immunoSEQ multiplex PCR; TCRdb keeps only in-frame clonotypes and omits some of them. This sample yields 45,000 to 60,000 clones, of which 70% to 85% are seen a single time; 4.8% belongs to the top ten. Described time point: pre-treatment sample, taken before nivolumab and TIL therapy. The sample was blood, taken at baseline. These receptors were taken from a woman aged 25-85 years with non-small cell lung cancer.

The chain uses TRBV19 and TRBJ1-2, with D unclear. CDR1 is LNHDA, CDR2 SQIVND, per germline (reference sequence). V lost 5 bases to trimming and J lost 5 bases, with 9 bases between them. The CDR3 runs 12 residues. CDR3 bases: TGTGCCAGTAGTCCGGACCGATATGGCTACACCTTC. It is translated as CASSPDRYGYTF.

The DNA of the CDR3 is TGTGCCTCCCGTGGGCAGCTACTTTCACCCCTCCACTTT. Translating gives CASRGQLLSPLHF. The J gene is TRBJ1-6, the V gene TRBV30; unclear D gene. The CDR3 extends over 13 amino acids. V lost 7 bases and J 9 bases, leaving 16 bases between the germline ends. From germline, CDR1 is GTSNPN and CDR2 SVGIG (reference sequence).

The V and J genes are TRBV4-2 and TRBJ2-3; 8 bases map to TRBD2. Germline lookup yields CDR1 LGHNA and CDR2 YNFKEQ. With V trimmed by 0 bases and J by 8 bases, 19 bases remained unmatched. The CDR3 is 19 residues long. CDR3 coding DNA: TGTGCCAGCAGCCAAGATGACCCGACAGCGGGAGTGGGAGTCGTTACGCAGTATTTT. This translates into CASSQDDPTAGVGVVTQYF.

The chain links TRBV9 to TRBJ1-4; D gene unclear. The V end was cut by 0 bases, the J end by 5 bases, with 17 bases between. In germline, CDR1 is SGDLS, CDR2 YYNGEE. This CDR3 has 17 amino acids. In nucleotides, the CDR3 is TGTGCCAGCAGCGTAGGACATTCGGGAAGATCGAATGAAAAACTGTTTTTT. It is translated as CASSVGHSGRSNEKLFF.

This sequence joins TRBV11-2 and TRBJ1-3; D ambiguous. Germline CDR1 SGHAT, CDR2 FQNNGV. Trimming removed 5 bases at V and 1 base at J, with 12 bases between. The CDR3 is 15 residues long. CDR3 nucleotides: TGTGCCAGCAGCCTTCGTGGGTTTTCTGGAAACACCATATATTTT. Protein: CASSLRGFSGNTIYF.

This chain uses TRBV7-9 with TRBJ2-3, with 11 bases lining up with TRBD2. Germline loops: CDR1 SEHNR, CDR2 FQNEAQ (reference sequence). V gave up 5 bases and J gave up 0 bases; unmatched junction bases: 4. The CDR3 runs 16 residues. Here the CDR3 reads CASSRRLAGSTDTQYF. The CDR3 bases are TGTGCCAGCAGCCGACGACTAGCGGGGAGCACAGATACGCAGTATTTT.

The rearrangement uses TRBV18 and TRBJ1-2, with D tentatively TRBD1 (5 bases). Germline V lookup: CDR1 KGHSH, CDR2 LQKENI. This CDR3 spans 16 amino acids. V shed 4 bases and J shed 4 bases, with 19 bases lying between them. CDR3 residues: CASSLSTDTTAYGYTF. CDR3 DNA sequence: TGTGCCAGCTCACTTTCAACGGACACAACCGCCTATGGCTACACCTTC.

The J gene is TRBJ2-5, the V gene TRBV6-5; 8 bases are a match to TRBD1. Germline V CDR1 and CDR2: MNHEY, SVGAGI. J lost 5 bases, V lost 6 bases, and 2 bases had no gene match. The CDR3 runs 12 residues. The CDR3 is CASSTGGETQYF. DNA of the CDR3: TGTGCCAGCAGCACAGGGGGGGAGACCCAGTACTTC.

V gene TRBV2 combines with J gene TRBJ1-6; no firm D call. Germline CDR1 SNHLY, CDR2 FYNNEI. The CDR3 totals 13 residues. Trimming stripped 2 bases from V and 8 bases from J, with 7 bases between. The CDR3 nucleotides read TGTGCCAGCAGTGAAAATGCATATTCACCCCTCCACTTT. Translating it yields CASSENAYSPLHF.